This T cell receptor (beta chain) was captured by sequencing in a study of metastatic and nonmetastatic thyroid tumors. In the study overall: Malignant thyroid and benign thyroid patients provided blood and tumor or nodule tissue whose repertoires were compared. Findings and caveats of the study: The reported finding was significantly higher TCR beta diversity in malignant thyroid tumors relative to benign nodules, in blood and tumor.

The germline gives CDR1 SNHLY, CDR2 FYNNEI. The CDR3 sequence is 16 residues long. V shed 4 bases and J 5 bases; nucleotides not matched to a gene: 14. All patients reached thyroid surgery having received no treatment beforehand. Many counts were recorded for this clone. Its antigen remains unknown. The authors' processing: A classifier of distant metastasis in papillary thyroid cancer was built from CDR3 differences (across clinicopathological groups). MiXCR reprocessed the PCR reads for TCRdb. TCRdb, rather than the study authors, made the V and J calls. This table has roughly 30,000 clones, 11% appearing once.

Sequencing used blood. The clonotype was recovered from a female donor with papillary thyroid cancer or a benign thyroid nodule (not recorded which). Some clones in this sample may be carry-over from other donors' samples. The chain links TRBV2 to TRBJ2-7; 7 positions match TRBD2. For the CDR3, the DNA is TGTGCCAGCAGTGCAATGGGTGCGGGAGAATCCCACGAGCAGTACTTC. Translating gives CASSAMGAGESHEQYF.